This T cell receptor beta chain appears in the sequencing data of a study of cytomegalovirus exposure and HLA in healthy donors. V was cut by 2 bases and J by 6 bases, with 10 bases left in between. The germline V gene has CDR1 SGHTA and CDR2 FQGNSA. The CDR3 extends over 14 amino acids. Concerning this clone itself: The antigen is unknown.

Participants comprised healthy donors of bone marrow. Points from the study as a whole: A later examination showed that TCR association rates differed by HLA locus, with DRB1 most and HLA-C fewest. Immune exposure was documented only through CMV serostatus. Association of under 20,000 TCR beta sequences with HLA alleles was found at 0.05 false discovery rate in a later analysis.

Vbeta (60) and Jbeta (13) primers were used in the PCR. Profiled with immunoSEQ multiplex PCR; TCRdb holds only in-frame clones, not every one. Found here are over 100,000 clones, approximately 73% of them singletons; the top ten hold 8.4%. The chain joins TRBV7-2 to TRBJ2-2; D perhaps matches TRBD2 (5 bases). This sequence originates from a middle-aged man in good health and CMV-seronegative. Specimen: PBMCs. CDR3 residues: CASSLRLASGELFF. CDR3 coding DNA: TGTGCCAGCAGCTTAAGGCTAGCCTCCGGGGAGCTGTTTTTT.